What follows describes a single T cell receptor beta chain. The antigen remains undetermined. These data belong to a study of T cell responses to AZD1222 COVID-19 vaccine. The study, taken as a whole, reports: Epitopes outside B.1.351 and B.1.1.7 mutated regions reportedly drew nearly half of spike TCRs.

Trimming removed 10 bases at V and 7 bases at J, with 22 bases between. This CDR3 has 15 amino acids. Germline V gene lookup returns CDR1 ENHRY and CDR2 SYGVKD. Using immunoSEQ multiplex PCR, the repertoire was profiled, and TCRdb retains in-frame clones only, with some absent. The sample records 100,000 to 150,000 clones, approximately 92% being singletons. This receptor was obtained from an adult who received the AZD1222 COVID-19 vaccine. The chain recombines TRBV10-3 with TRBJ1-4; D perhaps matches TRBD1 (5 bases). This specimen was peripheral blood, taken 28 days after the second AZD1222 dose. This chain's CDR3 is CATSEVEGVGEKLFF. The CDR3 DNA is TGTGCCACCTCCGAAGTTGAAGGGGTCGGTGAAAAACTGTTTTTT.